Listed here are 18 T cell receptor beta chains from one sample, sequenced in a study of beta chain features in type 1 diabetes. Expressed TCRB transcripts were sequenced because the isolated RNA had all been reverse transcribed beforehand. Clones were sequenced by immunoSEQ multiplex PCR, and TCRdb holds only the in-frame ones, with some missing. The sample consists of some 350,000 clones, around 10% of them appearing once. Study results and limitations: Significant though moderate, a shortening of TCRB CDR3s appeared in all four CD4+ subsets of Type 1 diabetes patients.

Their recognized antigens are unknown. Sequenced: central memory CD4+ T cells from blood. The origin of the receptors is a man aged 25-45 years with type 1 diabetes.

This clone was detected a few times. One end of the junction fails to match germline, which may point to a read error. The chain carries TRBV5-4 and TRBJ2-7, with D perhaps matching TRBD1 (5 bases). The CDR3 covers 15 residues. Germline assignment: CDR1 SGHNT and CDR2 YYREEE (reference sequence). CDR3 bases: TGCGCCAGCAGCCAAGGAACAGGAGACTCCTACGAGCAGTACTTC. This encodes CASSQGTGDSYEQYF. The full variable domain, in which reference TRBV5-4 and TRBJ2-7 provide the parts outside the CDR3, is ETGVTQSPTHLIKTRGQQVTLRCSSQSGHNTVSWYQQALGQGPQFIFQYYREEENGRGNFPPRFSGLQFPNYSSELNVNALELDDSALYLCASSQGTGDSYEQYFGPGTRLTVT.

This clone was detected once. This chain links TRBV7-6 with TRBJ1-4; D unresolved. This CDR3 spans 14 amino acids. Germline CDR1 and CDR2: SGHVS and FNYEAQ. Trimming took off 5 bases at V and 7 bases at J, with 14 bases between the two ends. CDR3 sequence: CASSPREGGEKLFF. The CDR3 nucleotides read TGTGCCAGCAGCCCCCGGGAGGGTGGTGAAAAACTGTTTTTT.

The chain couples TRBV28 to TRBJ2-7; TRBD1 is a possible D gene (6 bases). V lost 3 bases and J 3 bases, leaving 12 bases between the germline ends. Germline V gene sequence: CDR1 MDHEN, CDR2 SYDVKM. The CDR3 runs to 14 residues. CDR3 DNA: TGTGCCAGCAGTTTTCCTCGGGACAACTACGAGCAGTACTTC. Translated: CASSFPRDNYEQYF.

A few counts support this clone. V usage is TRBV5-1 and J usage is TRBJ2-1; D is ambiguous. V lost 0 bases and J lost 9, with 19 bases in between. CDR1 is SGHRS and CDR2 is YFSETQ in the germline V gene. The CDR3 loop spans 16 amino acids. DNA of the CDR3: TGCGCCAGCAGCTTGGGTGCAGAGGTAGGAGTGGGTGAGCAGTTCTTC. Translation gives CASSLGAEVGVGEQFF.

The chain is built from TRBV5-4 and TRBJ1-1; D unresolved. CDR1 and CDR2 from the germline V gene are SGHNT and YYREEE (reference sequence). V lost 6 bases, J lost 4 bases, and 16 bases lay in between. The CDR3 loop spans 14 amino acids. The CDR3 coding sequence is TGTGCCAGCACCAAGTCTACAGTGGGCACTGAAGCTTTCTTT. Residues: CASTKSTVGTEAFF.

This rearrangement joins TRBV9 to TRBJ2-1; 7 bases agree with TRBD2. The J segment lost 6 bases and the V segment lost 4 bases, leaving 10 bases of the junction unmatched. This CDR3 comprises 15 residues. Germline V gives CDR1 SGDLS, CDR2 YYNGEE. Here the CDR3 reads CASSPTSAPFNEQFF. The CDR3 DNA is TGTGCCAGCAGCCCCACTAGCGCCCCTTTCAATGAGCAGTTCTTC.

The chain couples TRBV6-5 to TRBJ2-7, with 7 bases identical to TRBD2. The CDR3 spans 13 residues. The germline CDR1 and CDR2 sequences are MNHEY and SVGAGI. V was clipped by 8 bases and J by 7 bases; unmatched bases: 11. CDR3: CASRGANGREQYF. Here the CDR3 DNA reads TGTGCCAGCCGCGGGGCAAACGGGAGGGAGCAGTACTTC.

The chain links TRBV11-1 to TRBJ2-1; D perhaps matches TRBD2 (6 bases). Germline V gene sequence: CDR1 SGHAT, CDR2 FQDESV (reference sequence). Trimming stripped 3 bases from V and 6 bases from J, with 12 bases between. The CDR3 is made up of 14 amino acids. The CDR3 DNA reads TGTGCCAGCAGCTTTGGCGGGACGTTCAATGAGCAGTTCTTC. This sequence encodes CASSFGGTFNEQFF.

This clone showed up just a few times. This sequence joins TRBV11-1 and TRBJ2-7, with no clear D. Per germline, CDR1 SGHAT and CDR2 FQDESV (reference sequence). The CDR3 has 13 amino acids. Trimming removed 1 base at V and 6 bases at J, with 10 bases between. The CDR3 sequence is CASSLVGPTEQYF. The CDR3 coding sequence is TGTGCCAGCAGCTTAGTAGGGCCTACCGAGCAGTACTTC.

In its sample, this clone was seen a few times. The V gene is TRBV27, the J gene TRBJ1-3; tentatively, D is TRBD1 (5 bases). This CDR3 is built from 16 residues. Germline-derived CDR1 and CDR2 are MNHEY and SMNVEV (reference sequence). V dropped 3 bases and J dropped 0 bases, with 12 bases sitting between them. As DNA, the CDR3 is TGTGCCAGCAGTTTGGGACCCCCGAGCTCTGGAAACACCATATATTTT. Protein product: CASSLGPPSSGNTIYF.

DNA for the CDR3: TGTGCCAGCTCACCTTCGATGGGACAGAACACTGAAGCTTTCTTT. Translation: CASSPSMGQNTEAFF. The V and J genes are TRBV18 and TRBJ1-1; D perhaps matches TRBD1 (6 bases). The CDR3 is 15 amino acids. Trimming removed 3 bases at V and 1 base at J, with 12 bases between. Germline lookup yields CDR1 KGHSH and CDR2 LQKENI.

The chain joins TRBV7-2 to TRBJ2-6; 9 bases fit TRBD1. The CDR3 sequence is 17 residues long. Per germline, CDR1 SGHTA and CDR2 FQGNSA. With V trimmed by 6 bases and J by 0 bases, 6 bases remained unmatched. DNA of the CDR3: TGTGCCAGCAGACTCCGGGACAGGGACTCTGGGGCCAACGTCCTGACTTTC. Translated, it gives CASRLRDRDSGANVLTF. The full variable domain, with the rest looked up from reference TRBV7-2 and TRBJ2-6, is GAGVSQSPSNKVTEKGKDVELRCDPISGHTALYWYRQSLGQGLEFLIYFQGNSAPDKSGLPSDRFSAERTGGSVSTLTIQRTQQEDSAVYLCASRLRDRDSGANVLTFGAGSRLTVL.

This clone was seen only a few times. This chain joins TRBV19 and TRBJ2-1; no definite D call. Trimming cost V 4 bases and J 1 base, with 8 bases left between them. The CDR3 covers 14 residues. Germline V gene lookup returns CDR1 LNHDA and CDR2 SQIVND (reference sequence). DNA for the CDR3: TGTGCCAGTAGTACGTGGGCGTCCTACAATGAGCAGTTCTTC. Translating gives CASSTWASYNEQFF.

The sample holds many counts of this clone. The chain links TRBV10-1 to TRBJ2-1; 8 nucleotides match TRBD2. This CDR3 is built from 17 residues. Germline V gives CDR1 WNHNN, CDR2 SYGVQD (reference sequence). The ends lost 4 bases at V and 9 bases at J; junction bases unmatched: 17. The CDR3 region is CASSGTGAGAVQREQFF. As DNA, the CDR3 is TGCGCCAGCAGTGGAACGGGAGCGGGAGCGGTCCAGCGTGAGCAGTTCTTC.

This clone came up a few times. The gene calls are TRBV11-2 and TRBJ2-1; no clear D. The CDR3 spans 13 residues. The V gene's germline CDR1 is SGHAT and CDR2 FQNNGV. Deletions cut 2 bases from V and 4 bases from J, with 6 bases between. CDR3 sequence: CASSLLEYNEQFF. CDR3 nucleotides: TGTGCCAGCAGCTTATTAGAATACAATGAGCAGTTCTTC.

This chain joins TRBV11-2 and TRBJ2-7; a possible D gene is TRBD1 (7 bases). Germline CDR1 and CDR2: SGHAT and FQNNGV. The CDR3 is made up of 15 amino acids. Trimming removed 3 bases at V and 3 bases at J, with 15 bases between. The CDR3 nucleotides are TGTGCCAGCAGCTTTGGACGCGGGACAGACTACGAGCAGTACTTC. Protein: CASSFGRGTDYEQYF.

The chain recombines TRBV5-4 with TRBJ2-6; 7 nucleotides agree with TRBD1. CDR1 SGHNT and CDR2 YYREEE come from the germline V gene (reference sequence). Germline trimming cut 4 bases from V and 0 bases from J; bases unmatched to any gene: 1. The CDR3 totals 15 residues. This CDR3 reads CASSPGGSGANVLTF. DNA of the CDR3: TGTGCCAGCAGCCCAGGGGGCTCTGGGGCCAACGTCCTGACTTTC.

The sample holds one count of this clone. This CDR3 reads CASSLVGLSYNEQFF. CDR3 sequence (DNA): TGTGCCAGCAGCTTAGTCGGCCTCTCCTACAATGAGCAGTTCTTC. The chain is built from TRBV7-9 and TRBJ2-1, with unresolved D. The CDR3 is 15 amino acids. Germline values: CDR1 SEHNR, CDR2 FQNEAQ (reference sequence). Trimming left V 1 base short and J 0 bases short, with 7 bases between.